Below are 2 T cell receptor beta chains sequenced from a single sample in a study of early T cells in non-severe SARS-CoV-2 infection. MiXCR, run by TCRdb on the 5' RACE reads, gives a single entry per CDR3 protein. The data show approximately 97,000 distinct CDR3 sequences, with approximately 14% seen just once and 6% to 7.5% held by the top ten. The specimen sequenced was whole blood. All receptors come from an adult who was a healthcare worker with PCR-confirmed SARS-CoV-2 infection or an uninfected control (not recorded which).

This clonotype was detected many times. The J gene is TRBJ2-7, the V gene TRBV11-2, with D tentatively TRBD1 or TRBD2 (5 bases each). CDR1 is SGHAT and CDR2 is FQNNGV in the germline V gene. Trimming removed 9 bases from V and 7 bases from J, with 16 bases in between. The CDR3 consists of 12 residues. CDR3 DNA: TGTGCCAGTGGGGGTAGAGACTGGGAGCAGTACTTC. It specifies CASGGRDWEQYF. Full variable domain (missing parts from reference TRBV11-2 and TRBJ2-7): EAGVAQSPRYKIIEKRQSVAFWCNPISGHATLYWYQQILGQGPKLLIQFQNNGVVDDSQLPKDRFSAERLKGVDSTLKIQPAKLEDSAVYLCASGGRDWEQYFGPGTRLTVT.

There are many counts of this clonotype. J is TRBJ2-7 and V is TRBV7-3; maybe TRBD2 (7 bases). Trimming left V 7 bases short and J 2 bases short, with 15 bases between. Germline V gene sequence: CDR1 SGHTA, CDR2 FQGTGA. This CDR3 spans 14 amino acids. The CDR3 region is CASTFWRGPYEQYF. CDR3 bases: TGTGCCAGCACCTTCTGGCGGGGGCCCTACGAGCAGTACTTC.